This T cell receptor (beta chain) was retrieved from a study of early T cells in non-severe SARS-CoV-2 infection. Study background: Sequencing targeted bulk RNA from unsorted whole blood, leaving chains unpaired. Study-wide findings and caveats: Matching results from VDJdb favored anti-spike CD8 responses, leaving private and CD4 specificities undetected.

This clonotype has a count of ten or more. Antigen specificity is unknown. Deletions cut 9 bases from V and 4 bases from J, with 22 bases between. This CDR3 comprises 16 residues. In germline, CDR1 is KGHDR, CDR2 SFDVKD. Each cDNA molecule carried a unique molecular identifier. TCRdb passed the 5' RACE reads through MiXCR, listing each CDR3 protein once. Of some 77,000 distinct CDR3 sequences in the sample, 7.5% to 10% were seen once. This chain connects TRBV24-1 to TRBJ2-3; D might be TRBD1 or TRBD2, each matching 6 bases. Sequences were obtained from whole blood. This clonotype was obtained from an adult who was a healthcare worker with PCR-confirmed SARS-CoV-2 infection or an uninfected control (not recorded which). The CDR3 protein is CATAGSQGGASDTQYF. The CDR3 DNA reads TGTGCCACCGCCGGATCACAGGGAGGTGCCTCAGATACGCAGTATTTT.